The clone carrying this T cell receptor (beta chain) was seen many times. No antigen is known for it. Thyroid surgery was performed in patients who had received no treatment beforehand. These data are taken from a study of metastatic and nonmetastatic thyroid tumors. Study overall: Repertoires of blood and of tissue (tumor or nodule) from malignant and benign thyroid patients were compared. Points from the study as a whole: Versus benign nodules, malignant thyroid tumors reportedly had significantly higher TCR beta diversity, in blood and tumor.

Authors' analysis steps: A distant-metastasis classifier for papillary thyroid cancer was built using CDR3 differences across clinicopathological groups. TCRdb re-processed the PCR reads through MiXCR. The V and J calls shown here were made by TCRdb, not taken from the authors' results. The sample contains approximately 82,000 clones, roughly an eighth of which appear only once. Sequenced sample: tumor tissue. The TCR sequence derives from a female donor with papillary thyroid cancer or a benign thyroid nodule (not recorded which). Some clones in this sample may be carry-over from other donors' samples.

CDR3 region: CSARENSLYGYTF. The CDR3, as DNA: TGCAGTGCTAGAGAAAACAGCCTTTATGGCTACACCTTC. The genes are TRBV20-1 and TRBJ1-2; D call uncertain. With 0 bases removed from V and 5 bases from J, the gap between germline ends came to 10 bases. This CDR3 is built from 13 residues. Per germline, CDR1 DFQATT and CDR2 SNEGSKA (reference sequence).